Sequencing of this TCR beta chain was carried out in a study of T cell repertoires in cytomegalovirus infection. Study-level information: Both a matching HLA type and CMV infection were indicated by public TCR beta signatures.

This clonotype turned up a few times. Its target is not known. MiXCR, run by TCRdb on the reads, gives a single entry per CDR3 protein. The sample records about 830,000 distinct CDR3 sequences, approximately 30% being singletons. V was clipped by 5 bases and J by 8 bases, with 12 bases between them. The CDR3 spans 12 residues. CDR1 is LNHDA and CDR2 is SQIVND in the germline V gene (reference sequence). This clonotype was sampled from a human donor in good health (CMV status not recorded). Some clones in this sample may be carry-over from other donors' samples. The J gene is TRBJ1-1, the V gene TRBV19; D is unclear. The source was cultured CD8+ T cells from PBMCs, collected from culture after CMV antigen stimulation. This chain's CDR3 is CASSYQGWEAFF. In DNA form, the CDR3 reads TGTGCCAGTAGTTATCAAGGTTGGGAAGCTTTCTTT.